These 21 T cell receptor beta chains share one sample of origin, sequenced in a study of cytomegalovirus exposure and HLA in healthy donors. The PCR had 60 Vbeta and 13 Jbeta primers. Sequencing used immunoSEQ multiplex PCR; TCRdb keeps in-frame clones, though not all of them. The table has about 210,000 clones, around four fifths seen once. Specimen: PBMCs. The receptors were gathered from a man aged 40-55 years in good health and CMV-seropositive.

V usage is TRBV5-5 and J usage is TRBJ2-7, with 8 positions matching TRBD2. This CDR3 is built from 15 residues. Looked up from germline, CDR1 is SGHKS and CDR2 is YYEKEE (reference sequence). The ends lost 2 bases at V and 2 bases at J; junction bases unmatched: 6. The DNA for the CDR3 is TGTGCCAGCAGCTTAGGGCTAGCGGGTACCTACGAGCAGTACTTC. Translated, it gives CASSLGLAGTYEQYF.

The chain couples TRBV5-3 to TRBJ2-7; tentative D call: TRBD1 (5 bases). TRBV5-3 is an ORF, with its function uncertain. CDR3 length: 15 residues. V was trimmed by 0 bases and J by 5 bases, leaving 15 bases between them. DNA of the CDR3: TGTGCCAGAAGCTTGGATCCGGGCAGGGAAGACGAGCAGTACTTC. Translated: CARSLDPGREDEQYF.

In this sample, this clone turned up a few times. The gene calls are TRBV29-1 and TRBJ2-7; D might be TRBD2 (5 bases). Germline CDR1 SQVTM, CDR2 ANQGSEA. The CDR3 has 13 residues. V shed 4 bases and J shed 3 bases, with 13 bases lying between them. The CDR3 spells CSVVGQDYYEQYF. The CDR3 DNA reads TGCAGCGTTGTAGGGCAAGACTACTACGAGCAGTACTTC.

This chain uses TRBV12-5 with TRBJ2-5; the match to TRBD2 covers 7 bases. J gave up 4 bases and V 5 bases, and 10 bases lay outside the gene matches. The CDR3 has 15 residues. Germline V CDR1 and CDR2: LGHNT, FRNRAP. The CDR3 is CASGPGLGVAETQYF. The CDR3 nucleotides read TGTGCTAGTGGTCCCGGACTAGGGGTGGCAGAGACCCAGTACTTC.

CDR3 sequence: CASSISDEQYF. The CDR3 coding sequence is TGTGCCAGTAGTATAAGCGACGAGCAGTACTTC. J is TRBJ2-7 and V is TRBV19; D gene ambiguous. The germline gives CDR1 LNHDA, CDR2 SQIVND (reference sequence). This CDR3 is built from 11 residues. The V end was cut by 2 bases, the J end by 5 bases, with 4 bases between.

This chain uses TRBV6-1 with TRBJ2-5; D unresolved. V lost 2 bases and J lost 5, with 9 bases in between. The CDR3 has 13 amino acids. CDR1 MNHNS and CDR2 SASEGT come from the germline V gene. CDR3 in DNA: TGTGCCAGCAGTGAAATGGTCCAGGAGACCCAGTACTTC. This codes for CASSEMVQETQYF.

The V and J genes are TRBV18 and TRBJ2-1, with TRBD2 identical over 8 bases. From germline, CDR1 is KGHSH and CDR2 LQKENI. This CDR3 has 15 residues. Losses at the gene ends were 2 bases for V and 6 bases for J; bases not matched to a gene: 6. The CDR3, as DNA: TGTGCCAGCTCACCAGGGCTAGCGGGCCGCAATGAGCAGTTCTTC. Translating gives CASSPGLAGRNEQFF.

The chain couples TRBV28 to TRBJ1-5; the match to TRBD1 covers 9 bases. This CDR3 has 17 residues. After removal of 4 bases from V and 1 base from J, the junction contained 8 bases not matched to a gene. Germline CDR1 is MDHEN and CDR2 is SYDVKM. The CDR3 DNA follows: TGTGCCAGCAGTTCCCAATCGGGACAGGGAAGCAATCAGCCCCAGCATTTT. Protein product: CASSSQSGQGSNQPQHF. The whole variable domain, remainder taken from reference TRBV28 and TRBJ1-5, is DVKVTQSSRYLVKRTGEKVFLECVQDMDHENMFWYRQDPGLGLRLIYFSYDVKMKEKGDIPEGYSVSREKKERFSLILESASTNQTSMYLCASSSQSGQGSNQPQHFGDGTRLSIL.

V usage is TRBV5-4 and J usage is TRBJ2-5; weak D call: TRBD1 (6 bases). The J call is doubtful: the DNA matches TRBJ2-7 better. This CDR3 spans 13 amino acids. Germline V lookup: CDR1 SGHNT, CDR2 YYREEE (reference sequence). This CDR3 reads CASSPDRNYEQYF. DNA for the CDR3: TGTGCCAGCAGTCCTGACAGGAATTACGAGCAGTACTTC.

This clone was seen just once. This chain links TRBV5-1 with TRBJ2-1; 7 nucleotides align to TRBD1. CDR1 is SGHRS, CDR2 YFSETQ, per germline. The CDR3 is 14 amino acids. V lost 2 bases and J lost 4; bases outside the gene matches: 3. In nucleotides, the CDR3 is TGCGCCAGCAGCTTACAGGGGACGTACAATGAGCAGTTCTTC. This sequence encodes CASSLQGTYNEQFF.

This chain connects TRBV12-2 to TRBJ1-5. TRBV12-2 is deemed a pseudogene. The CDR3 is made up of 12 amino acids. The CDR3 spells CASPLDWEPQHF. CDR3 bases: TGTGCAAGTCCCCTAGACTGGGAGCCCCAGCATTTT.

The chain couples TRBV5-1 to TRBJ1-2, with D possibly TRBD1 on 5 matching bases. This CDR3 has 13 amino acids. V lost 0 bases and J 2 bases, leaving 5 bases between the germline ends. CDR1 SGHRS and CDR2 YFSETQ come from the germline V gene. The CDR3 DNA sequence: TGCGCCAGCAGCTTGGAGGGGAACTATGGCTACACCTTC. As protein: CASSLEGNYGYTF.

The chain combines TRBV28 with TRBJ1-2; TRBD1 matches 10 bases. The CDR3 sequence is 15 residues long. V trimming: 3 bases; J trimming: 2 bases; junction bases outside the gene matches: 3. Per germline, CDR1 MDHEN and CDR2 SYDVKM. CDR3 bases: TGTGCCAGCAGTTTTCCGGGACAGGGGAACTATGGCTACACCTTC. This sequence encodes CASSFPGQGNYGYTF.

The rearrangement links TRBV27 to TRBJ2-7; 9 bases match TRBD1. V gave up 8 bases and J gave up 1 base; unmatched junction bases: 9. The CDR3 loop spans 15 amino acids. Per germline, CDR1 MNHEY and CDR2 SMNVEV (reference sequence). The CDR3 protein is CASGEPGQGSYEQYF. In nucleotides, the CDR3 is TGTGCCAGCGGGGAACCGGGACAGGGTTCCTACGAGCAGTACTTC.

This clone has only one observation. The chain employs TRBV5-5 and TRBJ2-7, with TRBD1 matching 8 bases. The CDR3 extends over 15 amino acids. Per germline, CDR1 SGHKS and CDR2 YYEKEE (reference sequence). The V gene end was trimmed by 1 base and the J gene end by 7 bases; junction bases not matched to a gene: 10. CDR3 nucleotides: TGTGCCAGCAGCTTGCGGCCAGGGGGCGATCGGGAGCAGTACTTC. This sequence encodes CASSLRPGGDREQYF.

The chain links TRBV11-1 to TRBJ2-5; possibly TRBD1 for D (5 bases). Germline assignment: CDR1 SGHAT and CDR2 FQDESV (reference sequence). V lost 5 bases to trimming and J lost 5 bases, with 18 bases between them. CDR3 length equals 15 residues. The CDR3 protein is CASSLIAGFGETQYF. CDR3 bases: TGTGCCAGCAGCCTCATTGCAGGGTTTGGTGAGACCCAGTACTTC.

The chain joins TRBV6-1 to TRBJ1-2; TRBD1 agrees at 7 bases. V lost 6 bases, J lost 1 base, and 8 bases stayed unmatched. Germline-derived CDR1 and CDR2 are MNHNS and SASEGT. The CDR3 length is 15 residues. The CDR3 here is CASSLDRTYNYGYTF. As DNA, the CDR3 is TGTGCCAGCAGCCTGGACAGGACCTATAACTATGGCTACACCTTC.

The chain is built from TRBV5-4 and TRBJ2-3; TRBD2 agrees at 10 bases. After removal of 0 bases from V and 1 base from J, the junction contained 8 bases not matched to a gene. Germline values: CDR1 SGHNT, CDR2 YYREEE (reference sequence). This CDR3 spans 18 amino acids. The chain's CDR3 is CASSLAPSGGLGTDTQYF. The CDR3 region has the DNA TGTGCCAGCAGCTTGGCCCCTAGCGGGGGCCTTGGCACAGATACGCAGTATTTT.

This clone was seen just once. The CDR3 protein is CASSVVRGNRTEAFF. For the CDR3, the DNA is TGTGCCAGCAGCGTAGTGAGAGGCAATAGGACTGAAGCTTTCTTT. The chain couples TRBV9 to TRBJ1-1; D unclear. CDR3 length: 15 residues. Germline assignment: CDR1 SGDLS and CDR2 YYNGEE. V gave up 0 bases and J gave up 5 bases, with 14 bases separating them.

This rearrangement joins TRBV4-3 to TRBJ1-2; D is undetermined. The CDR3 runs to 15 residues. The germline V gene has CDR1 LGHNA and CDR2 YSLEER. Trimming took 0 bases from V and 0 from J, leaving 8 bases between them. Written as DNA, the CDR3 is TGCGCCAGCAGCCAAGAAATAGTAGCTAACTATGGCTACACCTTC. Amino acid sequence: CASSQEIVANYGYTF.

The V gene is TRBV5-6, the J gene TRBJ2-1, with TRBD2 matching 8 bases. V dropped 2 bases and J dropped 8; count of bases not matched to a gene: 3. CDR3 length: 13 amino acids. CDR1 is SGHDT, CDR2 YYEEEE, per germline. CDR3 bases: TGTGCCAGCAGCTTCCGGGGGGGGGATGAGCAGTTCTTC. Protein sequence: CASSFRGGDEQFF. Full variable domain (missing parts from reference TRBV5-6 and TRBJ2-1): DAGVTQSPTHLIKTRGQQVTLRCSPKSGHDTVSWYQQALGQGPQFIFQYYEEEERQRGNFPDRFSGHQFPNYSSELNVNALLLGDSALYLCASSFRGGDEQFFGPGTRLTVL.